A single sample is the source of the 14 T cell receptor beta chains below, sequenced in a study of T cell repertoires in cytomegalovirus infection. TCRdb analysed the reads with MiXCR anew, one entry per CDR3 protein. In the table there are hundreds of thousands of distinct CDR3 sequences, less than 25% of which are singletons. What was sequenced was CD8+ T cells from PBMCs. These receptors all stem from a human donor in good health (CMV status not recorded). Some clones in this sample may be carry-over from other donors' samples.

This sequence joins TRBV2 and TRBJ1-3; D is undetermined. The CDR3 runs 18 residues. The V end lost 3 bases, the J end lost 0 bases, and 18 bases lay between the germline ends. Per the germline V gene, CDR1 is SNHLY and CDR2 is FYNNEI. CDR3 sequence reads: CASSERFGSIGSGNTIYF. CDR3 coding DNA: TGTGCCAGCAGTGAGAGGTTTGGGAGTATTGGCTCTGGAAACACCATATATTTT.

The rearrangement uses TRBV20-1 and TRBJ2-1; D is perhaps TRBD1 or TRBD2 (5 bases each). This CDR3 contains 12 residues. Germline loops: CDR1 DFQATT, CDR2 SNEGSKA (reference sequence). V lost 6 bases, J lost 6 bases, and 12 bases lay in between. CDR3 coding DNA: TGCAGTGCCGAAAGGGACCCCAATGAGCAGTTCTTC. This translates into CSAERDPNEQFF.

Many counts were recorded for this clonotype. This chain links TRBV7-2 with TRBJ1-1; D might be TRBD1 (6 bases). Trimming cost V 2 bases and J 4 bases, with 8 bases left between them. CDR3 length equals 13 residues. Germline assignment: CDR1 SGHTA and CDR2 FQGNSA. The CDR3 nucleotides are TGTGCCAGCAGCTTAACAGGGCCCACTGAAGCTTTCTTT. Translated: CASSLTGPTEAFF.

Regarding this clonotype: The junction does not match germline at one end; this may be a read error. The V and J genes are TRBV27 and TRBJ2-3, with 8 bases matching TRBD2. The V gene's germline CDR1 is MNHEY and CDR2 SMNVEV (reference sequence). This CDR3 contains 16 residues. The CDR3 region has the DNA TGTGCCAGCAGTCCATATAGCGGGGCCCGCGGAGATACGCGGTATTTT. This translates into CASSPYSGARGDTRYF.

This clonotype was counted at least ten times. The V gene is TRBV7-6, the J gene TRBJ2-3; possibly TRBD2 for D (7 bases). V gave up 2 bases and J gave up 4 bases, with 13 bases separating them. Germline CDR1 and CDR2: SGHVS and FNYEAQ. The CDR3 runs to 15 residues. This chain's CDR3 is CASSLYGGQADTQYF. CDR3 coding DNA: TGTGCCAGCAGCTTATACGGGGGGCAAGCAGATACGCAGTATTTT.

This clonotype was found many times. The chain uses TRBV28 and TRBJ2-3; 11 nucleotides match TRBD2. This CDR3 has 18 amino acids. J gave up 1 base and V 2 bases, and 8 bases lay outside the gene matches. Germline values: CDR1 MDHEN, CDR2 SYDVKM. This CDR3 reads CASSLVLAGGPGTDTQYF. CDR3 DNA sequence: TGTGCCAGCAGTTTAGTGTTAGCGGGGGGGCCTGGCACAGATACGCAGTATTTT.

The rearrangement uses TRBV6-2 or TRBV6-3 and TRBJ1-1; perhaps TRBD1 as D (6 bases). The germline gives CDR1 MNHEY, CDR2 SVGEGT. The CDR3 has 14 amino acids. V lost 2 bases to trimming and J lost 5 bases, with 12 bases between them. CDR3 in amino acids: CASSYNNRGTEAFF. In DNA form, the CDR3 reads TGTGCCAGCAGTTACAATAATAGGGGGACTGAAGCTTTCTTT.

The J gene is TRBJ1-1, the V gene TRBV28; no definite D call. V lost 4 bases to trimming and J lost 2 bases, with 14 bases between them. Germline assignment: CDR1 MDHEN and CDR2 SYDVKM. CDR3 size: 15 residues. DNA of the CDR3: TGTGCCAGCAGTTCCCGGACTGATCGCAACACTGAAGCTTTCTTT. Its protein product is CASSSRTDRNTEAFF.

About this clonotype: This may come from a read error, since a much larger clone is one base off. The V gene is TRBV12-3 or TRBV12-4, the J gene TRBJ2-2; D tentatively fits TRBD1 or TRBD2 (5 bases each). Trimming cost V 3 bases and J 5 bases, with 13 bases left between them. There are 15 residues in the CDR3. The CDR3 coding sequence is TGTGCCAGCAGTTTTTTAGTGGGGGATACCGGGGAGCTGTTTTTT. It encodes CASSFLVGDTGELFF.

A remark on this clonotype: Germline and junction disagree at one end, which may indicate a read error. The chain recombines TRBV7-6 with TRBJ2-7; TRBD2 is a possible D gene (5 bases). The germline V gene has CDR1 SGHVS and CDR2 FNYEAQ. This CDR3 is 12 amino acids long. This CDR3 is CANSLAPYEQYF. CDR3 in DNA: TGTGCCAACAGCTTAGCGCCCTACGAGCAGTACTTC.

The V call is TRBV5-8, the J call TRBJ1-2, with unresolved D. Germline values: CDR1 SGHTS, CDR2 YDEGEE. This CDR3 is 14 amino acids long. V shed 4 bases and J shed 4 bases, with 14 bases lying between them. The CDR3 is CASSNPGEFYGYTF. Written as DNA, the CDR3 is TGTGCCAGCAGCAATCCAGGAGAGTTCTATGGCTACACCTTC. Based on the CDR3 plus reference TRBV5-8 and TRBJ1-2, the full variable domain is EAGVTQSPTHLIKTRGQQATLRCSPISGHTSVYWYQQALGLGLQFLLWYDEGEERNRGNFPPRFSGRQFPNYSSELNVNALELEDSALYLCASSNPGEFYGYTFGSGTRLTVV.

This chain uses TRBV6-1 with TRBJ2-7; 7 positions match TRBD1. Germline V gene data show CDR1 as MNHNS and CDR2 as SASEGT. V was pared by 3 bases and J by 3 bases, with 5 bases of the junction left unmatched. The CDR3 totals 14 residues. CDR3 in amino acids: CASSDPGQIYEQYV. DNA for the CDR3: TGTGCCAGCAGTGATCCGGGACAGATCTACGAGCAGTACGTC.

This clonotype was seen more than once but under ten times. CDR3 nucleotide sequence: TGTGCCACCAGCAGTAGCACCGGGGAGCTGTTTTTT. It codes for CATSSSTGELFF. V is TRBV15 and J is TRBJ2-2; D uncertain. Germline V gene lookup returns CDR1 LNHNV and CDR2 YYDKDF (reference sequence). The CDR3 consists of 12 residues. The V end lost 3 bases, the J end lost 4 bases, and 3 bases lay between the germline ends.

Comments on this clonotype: A read error is possible here, since a much larger clone lies one base away. No conserved phenylalanine or tryptophan is present at the end of the CDR3, so a read error is the likely explanation. This chain connects TRBV19 to TRBJ1-1, with a tentative D call TRBD1 (6 bases). The germline CDR1 and CDR2 sequences are LNHDA and SQIVND (reference sequence). The CDR3 covers 13 residues. Trimming left V 5 bases short and J 6 bases short, with 13 bases between. The CDR3 here is CASSHGGLAEAFS. CDR3 in DNA: TGTGCCAGTAGTCATGGGGGGCTCGCTGAAGCTTTCTCT.